One sample yielded the 25 T cell receptor beta chains listed below, sequenced in a study of lymphopenia after photon versus proton radiotherapy. Clones were sequenced by immunoSEQ multiplex PCR, and TCRdb holds only the in-frame ones, with some missing. The table lists around 6,800 clones, about four fifths of them singletons. The sample in question was peripheral blood, obtained from a patient treated with photon-based radiotherapy. The receptors were gathered from a man aged 25-45 years with gastric cancer.

The table lists this clone with a count of one. Here the CDR3 DNA reads TGTGCCAGTAGTATAGGATTGGGTCAGCCCCAGCATTTT. Translating gives CASSIGLGQPQHF. The V gene is TRBV19, the J gene TRBJ1-5; no clear D gene. CDR1 and CDR2 from the germline V gene are LNHDA and SQIVND (reference sequence). This CDR3 contains 13 residues. Trimming took off 1 base at V and 6 bases at J, with 7 bases between the two ends. Full variable domain (remainder filled in from reference TRBV19 and TRBJ1-5): DGGITQSPKYLFRKEGQNVTLSCEQNLNHDAMYWYRQDPGQGLRLIYYSQIVNDFQKGDIAEGYSVSREKKESFPLTVTSAQKNPTAFYLCASSIGLGQPQHFGDGTRLSIL.

This clone was observed a few times. The chain has TRBV27 and TRBJ2-1; D gene unclear. There are 11 residues in the CDR3. Germline V lookup: CDR1 MNHEY, CDR2 SMNVEV (reference sequence). Trimming left V 8 bases short and J 7 bases short, with 9 bases between. This chain's CDR3 is CASSTLNEQFF. The CDR3 DNA reads as TGTGCCAGCTCTACGTTGAATGAGCAGTTCTTC.

The J gene is TRBJ2-3, the V gene TRBV6-1, with 7 bases identical to TRBD1. The germline gives CDR1 MNHNS, CDR2 SASEGT. V lost 4 bases, J lost 4 bases, and 11 bases stayed unmatched. The CDR3 totals 16 residues. CDR3 residues: CASSARQGSSSDTQYF. CDR3 nucleotides: TGTGCCAGCAGTGCTCGACAGGGATCATCCTCAGATACGCAGTATTTT.

This chain joins TRBV4-1 and TRBJ2-1; weak D call: TRBD2 (5 bases). The CDR3 loop spans 13 amino acids. V lost 4 bases and J 9 bases, leaving 13 bases between the germline ends. CDR1 is MGHRA, CDR2 YSYEKL, per germline. The CDR3 reads CASSLELDREQFF. The CDR3 DNA sequence: TGCGCCAGCAGCCTCGAACTAGATCGTGAGCAGTTCTTC.

V gene TRBV6-5 combines with J gene TRBJ2-2; D might be TRBD1 (5 bases). The germline V gene encodes CDR1 MNHEY and CDR2 SVGAGI. Deletions cut 8 bases from V and 3 bases from J, with 10 bases between. The CDR3 is made up of 13 amino acids. The CDR3 region is CASGWGYTGELFF. CDR3 nucleotides: TGTGCCAGCGGTTGGGGCTACACCGGGGAGCTGTTTTTT.

The genes are TRBV11-2 and TRBJ2-2; possible D gene TRBD2, 5 bases. The CDR3 contains 13 residues. V lost 5 bases to trimming and J lost 3 bases, with 7 bases between them. Germline V gene lookup returns CDR1 SGHAT and CDR2 FQNNGV. CDR3 amino acids: CASSPGDTGELFF. For the CDR3, the DNA is TGTGCCAGCAGCCCCGGGGACACCGGGGAGCTGTTTTTT.

The chain carries TRBV9 and TRBJ1-2, with 10 positions matching TRBD1. The CDR3 length is 14 residues. CDR1 and CDR2 from the germline V gene are SGDLS and YYNGEE. Germline trimming cut 3 bases from V and 7 bases from J; bases unmatched to any gene: 6. CDR3 bases: TGTGCCAGCAGCGAGGGACAGGGGTACGCTGGCTACACCTTC. Protein: CASSEGQGYAGYTF.

The rearrangement links TRBV11-2 to TRBJ2-7; D possibly corresponds to TRBD1 (7 bases). V was cut by 5 bases and J by 6 bases, with 14 bases left in between. Germline loops: CDR1 SGHAT, CDR2 FQNNGV. This CDR3 region has 13 residues. The CDR3: CASSQGTAGEQYF. CDR3 bases: TGTGCCAGCAGCCAAGGGACAGCGGGCGAGCAGTACTTC. Together with reference TRBV11-2 and TRBJ2-7, the CDR3 gives the full variable domain: EAGVAQSPRYKIIEKRQSVAFWCNPISGHATLYWYQQILGQGPKLLIQFQNNGVVDDSQLPKDRFSAERLKGVDSTLKIQPAKLEDSAVYLCASSQGTAGEQYFGPGTRLTVT.

This chain uses TRBV27 with TRBJ2-1, with a weak D call TRBD1 (6 bases). The germline gives CDR1 MNHEY, CDR2 SMNVEV (reference sequence). V lost 2 bases and J 8 bases, leaving 13 bases between the germline ends. The CDR3 has 14 residues. DNA for the CDR3: TGTGCCAGCAGTTTAGAGGACAGTCGGGATGAGCAGTTCTTC. It codes for CASSLEDSRDEQFF.

The chain is built from TRBV27 and TRBJ2-1; TRBD2 agrees at 8 bases. V lost 5 bases and J lost 4; bases outside the gene matches: 7. Germline V gene data show CDR1 as MNHEY and CDR2 as SMNVEV (reference sequence). This CDR3 has 15 amino acids. CDR3 residues: CASSEWTSNYNEQFF. CDR3 DNA sequence: TGTGCCAGCAGTGAATGGACTAGCAATTACAATGAGCAGTTCTTC.

In this sample, this clone turned up a few times. The chain has TRBV11-3 and TRBJ2-6, with D tentatively TRBD2 (5 bases). There are 15 residues in the CDR3. The ends were cut back, 7 bases at V and 3 bases at J, with 13 bases in the middle. The V gene's germline CDR1 is SGHNT and CDR2 YENEEA. Here the CDR3 DNA reads TGTGCCAGCACCCCACGGGGTGGTGGGGCCAACGTCCTGACTTTC. Protein: CASTPRGGGANVLTF.

The chain uses TRBV5-3 and TRBJ2-3; weak D call: TRBD1 (6 bases). TRBV5-3 is treated as an ORF (open reading frame) with a function not yet certain. CDR3 size: 14 residues. V was trimmed by 0 bases and J by 4 bases, leaving 9 bases between them. As DNA, the CDR3 is TGTGCCAGAAGCTTGGGGAACAGGGCAGATACGCAGTATTTT. Its protein is CARSLGNRADTQYF.

To note about this clone: An end of the junction differs from the germline gene, which may be a read error. The rearrangement joins TRBV10-3 to TRBJ2-7; TRBD1 agrees at 8 bases. Germline V lookup: CDR1 ENHRY, CDR2 SYGVKD. The CDR3 is made up of 13 amino acids. CDR3 sequence reads: CASSEQGGGEQYF. Written as DNA, the CDR3 is TGTGCCAGCAGTGAACAGGGGGGCGGCGAGCAGTACTTC.

The rearrangement uses TRBV7-3 and TRBJ2-3; 12 nucleotides match TRBD2. Trimming at V came to 5 bases and at J to 5 bases, leaving 11 bases not matched to a gene. The CDR3 length is 17 residues. Germline V gene lookup returns CDR1 SGHTA and CDR2 FQGTGA. CDR3 nucleotide sequence: TGTGCCAGCAGCCCTCAGAGGACTAGCGGGATGATAGATACGCAGTATTTT. Protein: CASSPQRTSGMIDTQYF.

The chain carries TRBV6-5 and TRBJ1-5; TRBD1 agrees at 7 bases. The CDR3 covers 16 residues. Looked up from germline, CDR1 is MNHEY and CDR2 is SVGAGI. V shed 4 bases and J 3 bases; nucleotides not matched to a gene: 9. CDR3 nucleotides: TGTGCCAGCAGTTTTTCAGGGGGTGGGAACAATCAGCCCCAGCATTTT. Translating it yields CASSFSGGGNNQPQHF.

The V call is TRBV15, the J call TRBJ1-2; D is perhaps TRBD1 (6 bases). The V end lost 1 base, the J end lost 0 bases, and 18 bases lay between the germline ends. Germline CDR1 is LNHNV and CDR2 is YYDKDF (reference sequence). The CDR3 runs to 18 residues. CDR3 in DNA: TGTGCCACCAGCAGAGCTTCCTCGTCGCAGGGGACTAACTATGGCTACACCTTC. The encoded protein is CATSRASSSQGTNYGYTF.

The sample holds a few counts of this clone. CDR3 nucleotide sequence: TGCAGCGTTGTTTTGGACGGCAATCAGCCCCAGCATTTT. Translating it yields CSVVLDGNQPQHF. V gene TRBV29-1 combines with J gene TRBJ1-5; D uncertain. The CDR3 is 13 amino acids. Germline V gene data show CDR1 as SQVTM and CDR2 as ANQGSEA. V was pared by 4 bases and J by 2 bases, with 9 bases between.

The CDR3 sequence is CASSIYSNSGNTIYF. CDR3 nucleotide sequence: TGTGCCAGCAGCATTTACAGCAACTCTGGAAACACCATATATTTT. The V call is TRBV21-1, the J call TRBJ1-3; the D call TRBD1 from the table was never checked on the DNA. TRBV21-1 has pseudogene status. The CDR3 loop spans 15 amino acids.

The chain combines TRBV6-1 with TRBJ2-1; 10 positions agree with TRBD1. Trimming cost V 3 bases and J 7 bases; bases outside gene matches: 6. This CDR3 contains 15 residues. CDR1 is MNHNS, CDR2 SASEGT, per germline. The CDR3 loop is CASSERDRGWNEQFF. The CDR3 bases are TGTGCCAGCAGTGAGCGGGACAGGGGTTGGAATGAGCAGTTCTTC.

The chain carries TRBV7-2 and TRBJ1-2; 9 bases fit TRBD1. The CDR3 covers 15 residues. The germline V gene has CDR1 SGHTA and CDR2 FQGNSA. The ends lost 6 bases at V and 7 bases at J; junction bases unmatched: 12. The CDR3: CASRPQPTGGIGYTF. The DNA for the CDR3 is TGTGCCAGCAGACCCCAACCCACAGGGGGCATTGGCTACACCTTC.

This clone was found once. The chain recombines TRBV10-3 with TRBJ2-5, with D perhaps matching TRBD1 (6 bases). Germline CDR1 is ENHRY and CDR2 is SYGVKD. The CDR3 covers 14 residues. V was clipped by 2 bases and J by 1 base, with 8 bases between them. Here the CDR3 DNA reads TGTGCCATCAGTGAGGCAGGGGTCCAAGAGACCCAGTACTTC. Protein sequence: CAISEAGVQETQYF.

J is TRBJ2-7 and V is TRBV11-3; 9 nucleotides line up with TRBD2. CDR3 length: 15 residues. Trimming removed 2 bases from V and 6 bases from J; junction bases left unmatched: 8. Germline V gene data show CDR1 as SGHNT and CDR2 as YENEEA. In DNA form, the CDR3 reads TGTGCCAGCAGCTTATTGGCTAGCGGGGAGGGCGAGCAGTACTTC. This sequence encodes CASSLLASGEGEQYF.

This sequence joins TRBV6-4 and TRBJ2-2; 12 nucleotides align to TRBD2. The CDR3 spans 16 residues. Trimming cost V 10 bases and J 1 base; bases outside gene matches: 7. Germline V gene data show CDR1 as MRHNA and CDR2 as SNTAGT. The CDR3 loop reads CAIPGLAGMNTGELFF. In DNA, the CDR3 is TGTGCCATTCCAGGACTAGCGGGAATGAACACCGGGGAGCTGTTTTTT.

The genes are TRBV13 and TRBJ2-3, with TRBD2 identical over 9 bases. The CDR3 has 18 amino acids. Per the germline V gene, CDR1 is PRHDT and CDR2 is FYEKMQ (reference sequence). Unmatched junction bases numbered 11, after V lost 0 bases and J lost 4 bases. Here the CDR3 reads CASSLGGIAGVHPDTQYF. The DNA of the CDR3 is TGTGCCAGCAGCTTAGGCGGAATAGCGGGAGTTCATCCAGATACGCAGTATTTT.

The V call is TRBV6-5, the J call TRBJ2-2; 8 positions match TRBD1. This CDR3 is built from 14 residues. The germline CDR1 and CDR2 sequences are MNHEY and SVGAGI. V trimming: 10 bases; J trimming: 4 bases; junction bases outside the gene matches: 8. CDR3 bases: TGTGCCATAGAGGACAGGGCACGCACCGGGGAGCTGTTTTTT. This translates into CAIEDRARTGELFF.